Listed here are 27 T cell receptor beta chains from one sample, sequenced in a study of blood T cell repertoires in COVID-19. The data were produced by immunoSEQ multiplex PCR, yet TCRdb's version contains in-frame clones alone and is incomplete. The data show more than 200,000 clones, 70% to 90% seen once. Source material: PBMCs or T cells enriched from blood (not recorded which). Every receptor here comes from a man aged 25-45 years who had recovered from COVID-19.

Only one count was recorded for this clone. The rearrangement uses TRBV4-1 and TRBJ1-1, with D uncertain. Germline CDR1 reads MGHRA; CDR2 reads YSYEKL. CDR3 length: 18 amino acids. The ends were cut back, 1 base at V and 6 bases at J, with 24 bases in the middle. CDR3 residues: CASSQGLLRARSQPEAFF. CDR3 sequence (DNA): TGCGCCAGCAGCCAAGGTTTGCTCCGCGCCCGTTCTCAACCTGAAGCTTTCTTT.

The V and J genes are TRBV7-2 and TRBJ1-2; possible D gene TRBD1, 5 bases. Trimming stripped 1 base from V and 4 bases from J, with 16 bases between. This CDR3 region has 16 residues. Germline values: CDR1 SGHTA, CDR2 FQGNSA. The CDR3 sequence: CASSLGAGPTIYGYTF. CDR3 coding DNA: TGTGCCAGCAGCTTAGGTGCGGGGCCTACTATCTATGGCTACACCTTC. Full variable domain (missing parts from reference TRBV7-2 and TRBJ1-2): GAGVSQSPSNKVTEKGKDVELRCDPISGHTALYWYRQSLGQGLEFLIYFQGNSAPDKSGLPSDRFSAERTGGSVSTLTIQRTQQEDSAVYLCASSLGAGPTIYGYTFGSGTRLTVV.

The rearrangement joins TRBV7-9 to TRBJ1-4; TRBD1 might be the D (6 bases). CDR1 and CDR2 (germline): SEHNR, FQNEAQ (reference sequence). V lost 2 bases to trimming and J lost 3 bases, with 16 bases between them. The CDR3 length is 17 residues. CDR3 in amino acids: CASSLTGTGHSNEKLFF. In nucleotides, the CDR3 is TGTGCCAGCAGCTTAACCGGGACGGGACACTCTAATGAAAAACTGTTTTTT.

The chain is built from TRBV4-1 and TRBJ1-1, with 7 bases matching TRBD1. Trimming took 3 bases from V and 3 from J; bases not matched to a gene: 10. The CDR3 covers 16 residues. Germline CDR1 is MGHRA and CDR2 is YSYEKL. In DNA form, the CDR3 reads TGCGCCAGCAGCCAGCTCAGACAGGGCTGGGACACTGAAGCTTTCTTT. It specifies CASSQLRQGWDTEAFF.

This chain links TRBV6-1 with TRBJ2-1; no definite D call. In germline, CDR1 is MNHNS, CDR2 SASEGT. Trimming stripped 3 bases from V and 8 bases from J, with 11 bases between. This CDR3 is built from 13 residues. CDR3 amino acids: CASSERQSHEQFF. DNA of the CDR3: TGTGCCAGCAGTGAGAGGCAATCTCATGAGCAGTTCTTC.

V usage is TRBV4-3 and J usage is TRBJ1-2; a possible D gene is TRBD1 (6 bases). The CDR3 totals 15 residues. V gave up 6 bases and J gave up 1 base, with 15 bases separating them. Germline values: CDR1 LGHNA, CDR2 YSLEER. The CDR3 here is CASSHTGLNNYGYTF. CDR3 nucleotide sequence: TGCGCCAGCAGTCATACAGGGTTGAATAACTATGGCTACACCTTC.

This chain uses TRBV10-1 with TRBJ2-3; 8 bases align to TRBD2. The CDR3 is 16 residues long. CDR1 is WNHNN, CDR2 SYGVQD, per germline (reference sequence). The ends lost 5 bases at V and 5 bases at J; junction bases unmatched: 12. For the CDR3, the DNA is TGCGCCAGCAGTCCTTTTAGCGGGAATTCGGGAGATACGCAGTATTTT. Translation gives CASSPFSGNSGDTQYF.

The genes are TRBV2 and TRBJ1-1; D ambiguous. The CDR3 is 12 residues long. V was cut by 2 bases and J by 5 bases, with 6 bases left in between. Germline loops: CDR1 SNHLY, CDR2 FYNNEI. CDR3 protein: CASSEQRTEAFF. The CDR3 DNA reads TGTGCCAGCAGTGAACAGAGGACTGAAGCTTTCTTT.

This clone showed up just once. This chain joins TRBV5-1 and TRBJ2-1; D is ambiguous. Germline-derived CDR1 and CDR2 are SGHRS and YFSETQ. This CDR3 spans 13 amino acids. V lost 0 bases and J 7 bases, leaving 8 bases between the germline ends. The CDR3 bases are TGCGCCAGCAGCTTGGCGGGTTTAAATGAGCAGTTCTTC. Its translation is CASSLAGLNEQFF.

The V gene is TRBV7-6, the J gene TRBJ2-5, with 12 bases identical to TRBD2. The germline gives CDR1 SGHVS, CDR2 FNYEAQ. V gave up 2 bases and J gave up 3 bases; unmatched junction bases: 4. The CDR3 has 16 residues. CDR3 residues: CASSLRLAGDEETQYF. The CDR3 region has the DNA TGTGCCAGCAGCTTAAGACTAGCGGGAGACGAAGAGACCCAGTACTTC.

This chain links TRBV18 with TRBJ2-1; the D gene is possibly TRBD2 (6 bases). Deletions cut 2 bases from V and 8 bases from J, with 7 bases between. The CDR3 runs to 12 residues. The germline V gene has CDR1 KGHSH and CDR2 LQKENI. The CDR3 reads CASSPTSHEQFF. The CDR3 nucleotides read TGTGCCAGCTCACCAACTAGCCATGAGCAGTTCTTC.

CDR3 residues: CASSNPTGLRETQYF. As DNA, the CDR3 is TGTGCCAGTAGTAATCCTACCGGCCTCAGGGAGACCCAGTACTTC. V and J are TRBV19 and TRBJ2-5; no firm D call. This CDR3 contains 15 residues. CDR1 is LNHDA, CDR2 SQIVND, per germline (reference sequence). V lost 4 bases and J 5 bases, leaving 17 bases between the germline ends.

The chain couples TRBV18 to TRBJ2-1, with 10 bases that match TRBD2. The CDR3 length is 16 residues. V trimming: 3 bases; J trimming: 6 bases; junction bases outside the gene matches: 8. Per the germline V gene, CDR1 is KGHSH and CDR2 is LQKENI. Here the CDR3 reads CASSPPGTSVPNEQFF. The CDR3 DNA reads as TGTGCCAGCTCACCCCCCGGGACTAGCGTTCCCAATGAGCAGTTCTTC.

Comment on this clone: The identical CDR3 is also encoded by other nucleotide sequences in the sample. The gene calls are TRBV7-9 and TRBJ1-6; D is possibly TRBD1 (6 bases). V gave up 1 base and J gave up 7 bases, with 8 bases separating them. CDR1 SEHNR and CDR2 FQNEAQ come from the germline V gene (reference sequence). The CDR3 extends over 14 amino acids. The CDR3 coding sequence is TGTGCCAGCAGCTTAGTCCAGGGGAATTCACCCCTCCACTTT. Protein product: CASSLVQGNSPLHF.

The chain carries TRBV24-1 and TRBJ2-3; D possibly corresponds to TRBD1 (5 bases). The CDR3 loop spans 15 amino acids. Looked up from germline, CDR1 is KGHDR and CDR2 is SFDVKD. The V end lost 5 bases, the J end lost 6 bases, and 17 bases lay between the germline ends. The CDR3 loop reads CATSGGRARPDTQYF. CDR3 bases: TGTGCCACCAGTGGTGGCAGGGCGCGCCCGGATACGCAGTATTTT.

The gene calls are TRBV7-3 and TRBJ1-1, with TRBD1 as a possible D gene (6 bases). The V gene lost 5 bases and the J gene lost 1 base, with 17 bases spanning the gap. Germline loops: CDR1 SGHTA, CDR2 FQGTGA. CDR3 length: 16 amino acids. This chain's CDR3 is CASSPAGARGNTEAFF. The CDR3 DNA is TGTGCCAGCAGCCCAGCGGGGGCTCGGGGGAACACTGAAGCTTTCTTT.

This clone counts as medium-sized. The CDR3 sequence: CASSPGTGYNEQFF. The CDR3 coding sequence is TGTGCCAGCAGCCCCGGGACAGGCTACAATGAGCAGTTCTTC. This rearrangement joins TRBV6-2 or TRBV6-3 to TRBJ2-1, with TRBD1 identical over 8 bases. V lost 6 bases to trimming and J lost 3 bases; unmatched junction nucleotides: 4. Germline V CDR1 and CDR2: MNHEY, SVGEGT. The CDR3 spans 14 residues.

The J gene is TRBJ2-2, the V gene TRBV4-3; D may be TRBD1 (6 bases). Trimming took off 0 bases at V and 6 bases at J, with 20 bases between the two ends. Germline-derived CDR1 and CDR2 are LGHNA and YSLEER. The CDR3 length is 18 residues. This CDR3 is CASSQEVPTGMKAGELFF. CDR3 sequence (DNA): TGCGCCAGCAGCCAAGAGGTCCCGACAGGTATGAAGGCCGGGGAGCTGTTTTTT.

The V call is TRBV27, the J call TRBJ2-1, with 15 bases lining up with TRBD2. After removal of 6 bases from V and 4 bases from J, the junction contained 10 bases not matched to a gene. The CDR3 sequence is 18 residues long. CDR1 is MNHEY, CDR2 SMNVEV, per germline (reference sequence). The CDR3 nucleotides are TGTGCCAGCAGCTTTGGGACTAGCGGGGGGAAGGGGTACAATGAGCAGTTCTTC. Protein product: CASSFGTSGGKGYNEQFF.

This chain joins TRBV6-2 or TRBV6-3 and TRBJ2-7; TRBD1 aligns across 9 bases. Germline CDR1 and CDR2: MNHEY and SVGEGT. CDR3 size: 13 residues. V gave up 5 bases and J gave up 7 bases; unmatched junction bases: 6. CDR3 in amino acids: CASSNRGRREQYF. In nucleotides, the CDR3 is TGTGCCAGCAGTAACAGGGGGCGTAGGGAGCAGTACTTC.

The V gene is TRBV19, the J gene TRBJ2-7; 7 nucleotides line up with TRBD2. CDR3 length equals 15 residues. Germline loops: CDR1 LNHDA, CDR2 SQIVND (reference sequence). The J segment lost 4 bases and the V segment lost 4 bases, leaving 10 bases of the junction unmatched. The CDR3 sequence: CASSTRWEGVYEQYF. The CDR3 bases are TGTGCCAGTAGTACCCGTTGGGAGGGCGTATACGAGCAGTACTTC.

The chain uses TRBV7-9 and TRBJ2-3; tentatively, D is TRBD2 (6 bases). With 1 base removed from V and 4 bases from J, the gap between germline ends came to 9 bases. Germline CDR1 and CDR2: SEHNR and FQNEAQ (reference sequence). The CDR3 contains 14 residues. CDR3 residues: CASSLGWGADTQYF. The CDR3 DNA follows: TGTGCCAGCAGCTTAGGATGGGGGGCAGATACGCAGTATTTT.

The J gene is TRBJ1-1, the V gene TRBV29-1; weak D call: TRBD1 (5 bases). Germline V lookup: CDR1 SQVTM, CDR2 ANQGSEA. This CDR3 is 13 amino acids long. The V end lost 4 bases, the J end lost 4 bases, and 13 bases lay between the germline ends. The CDR3 spells CSVAVQGGTEAFF. CDR3 coding DNA: TGCAGCGTTGCAGTCCAGGGCGGCACTGAAGCTTTCTTT.

This clone has just a few counts. The CDR3, as DNA: TGTGCCAGCTCCATAGCCGGGGGCGAGCAGTACTTC. Its translation: CASSIAGGEQYF. The chain employs TRBV7-9 and TRBJ2-7, with D possibly being TRBD2 (6 bases). The V end lost 8 bases, the J end lost 6 bases, and 14 bases lay between the germline ends. CDR1 is SEHNR, CDR2 FQNEAQ, per germline (reference sequence). This CDR3 comprises 12 residues. The complete variable domain, with remaining parts taken from reference TRBV7-9 and TRBJ2-7, reads DTGVSQNPRHKITKRGQNVTFRCDPISEHNRLYWYRQTLGQGPEFLTYFQNEAQLEKSRLLSDRFSAERPKGSFSTLEIQRTEQGDSAMYLCASSIAGGEQYFGPGTRLTVT.

The chain has TRBV18 and TRBJ2-2, with D unresolved. Trimming took 1 base from V and 1 from J, leaving 13 bases between them. CDR3 size: 17 residues. Germline CDR1 is KGHSH and CDR2 is LQKENI. The chain's CDR3 is CASSPRFGQMNTGELFF. CDR3 coding DNA: TGTGCCAGCTCACCACGTTTTGGGCAGATGAACACCGGGGAGCTGTTTTTT.

This chain connects TRBV14 to TRBJ2-3; possibly TRBD2 for D (5 bases). Deletions cut 6 bases from V and 4 bases from J, with 14 bases between. The CDR3 spans 14 residues. Germline V gene lookup returns CDR1 SGHDN and CDR2 FVKESK. Written as DNA, the CDR3 is TGTGCCAGCAGAAAAGGAGGCAGCGCAGATACGCAGTATTTT. It specifies CASRKGGSADTQYF.

This chain joins TRBV10-2 and TRBJ2-1; 11 bases match TRBD2. This CDR3 contains 19 residues. Germline V gene data show CDR1 as WSHSY and CDR2 as SAAADI. With 0 bases clipped from V and 6 bases from J, the junction kept 13 bases outside the gene matches. CDR3 sequence (DNA): TGCGCCAGCAGTGAGTCGAAGGCTAGCGGGAGGTTTTATCGCAATGAGCAGTTCTTC. Encoded protein: CASSESKASGRFYRNEQFF.